This T cell receptor (beta chain) was captured in a study of T cell responses to AZD1222 COVID-19 vaccine (dated by TCRdb to 2020 to 2023). In terms of the full investigation: AZD1222 recipients given second doses at about 4 weeks or at about 12 weeks were pooled, since spike-specific TCR depth and breadth were not found to differ between the two schedules. A total of about 250 trial participants underwent TCR sequencing, of whom under 220 had received two doses of AZD1222 and around 26 had received two doses of the MenACWY control vaccine. Trial participants were enrolled by age into subgroups of 18-55, 56-69 and 70-plus years, and around 150, 29 and 61 TCR-sequenced participants, respectively, were included in these subgroups. Broad study findings and their caveats: Because no samples from the day 14 peak response were available, repertoires could be characterized only after the peak T cell response. Conclusions about previously exposed vaccinees are limited because only six or seven AZD1222 recipients were SARS-CoV-2 seropositive at baseline. The 56-69-year group was small, and its depth increase did not reach significance, likely because of low power. Participants were mostly white British, with more females than males. The authors suggested clonal diversity may have been underestimated. A significant rise in spike-specific TCR breadth and depth was observed after two AZD1222 doses relative to day 0 and relative to MenACWY recipients. The whole spike protein was spanned by vaccine-associated CD4 TCRs, and dominant responses were seen in regions 160-218 and 743-854. Nearly half of unique spike-specific TCRs reportedly recognized epitopes outside regions mutated in the B.1.351 and B.1.1.7 variants.

With respect to this clone: There is no known antigen for this receptor. No qualities accompany the bases; no much larger clone lies one base away.

Explained via the paper, the time point label denotes: baseline before first vaccination. The vaccinee samples were drawn from two UK trials, COV001 and COV002, one of which was a single-blind randomized controlled phase 2/3 trial testing AZD1222 (ChAdOx1 nCoV-19) in healthy adults. For TCRbeta chain sequencing, PBMC samples were collected from trial participants at day 0 and at day 28 after the second dose. The germline V gene specifies MGHRA as CDR1 and YSYEKL as CDR2. Counted from cysteine to phenylalanine, this CDR3 has 16 amino acids. Only the CDR3 region is kept as DNA, spanning 48 bases read in frame from base 1. Trimming removed 3 bases from V and 3 bases from J; the gene matches leave 8 bases unexplained. The CDR3 regions of human TCRbeta chains were analyzed by immunosequencing. The original methods were these. TCRs in the repertoires were matched against a reference library of SARS-CoV-2-specific TCRs that had been generated with the MIRA antigen-specificity platform. Breadth meant the fraction of unique TCRs that were SARS-CoV-2-associated, whereas depth meant the fraction of total T cells that were SARS-CoV-2-associated. Using the MIRA data, each spike-specific TCR was assigned both to the spike region to which the TCR was reactive and to a CD4 or CD8 class. Log10-transformed breadth and depth values were compared by one-way ANOVA with Sidak's multiple comparisons tests. TCRdb took over this immuneACCESS table, retaining in-frame rearrangements with V and J assigned. Such tables are incomplete; in checked studies, under half of the missing clones stem from an unresolved V gene, and the remainder is unexplained. V, J and clone size are those of that table, while D and trimming were read from the DNA. Here the sample has about 110,000 clones; over 75% occur a single time. In total, the top ten clones hold 7% to 8% of the sample.

The material was peripheral blood, obtained on day 0 of AZD1222 vaccination. This sequence originates from an adult in good health. Here the chain combines TRBV4-1 and TRBJ2-4; 7 bases in the middle match TRBD1. CDR3 sequence: CASSQDRRDSKNIQYF. The DNA is as follows: TGCGCCAGCAGCCAGGATCGCCGGGACAGCAAAAACATTCAGTACTTC.